This passage covers 13 T cell receptor beta chains from one sample sequenced in a study of cytomegalovirus exposure and HLA in healthy donors. In the PCR, 60 Vbeta and 13 Jbeta primers were used. Profiling relied on immunoSEQ multiplex PCR, and the TCRdb table lists in-frame clones only, not all of them. Of approximately 140,000 clones in the sample, roughly 83% were seen once. What was sequenced was PBMCs. These TCRs come from a girl aged 2 to 10 in good health and CMV-seronegative.

V gene TRBV30 combines with J gene TRBJ1-1; the D is unclear. This CDR3 contains 13 residues. From germline, CDR1 is GTSNPN and CDR2 SVGIG (reference sequence). The V gene lost 5 bases and the J gene lost 0 bases, with 10 bases spanning the gap. CDR3 sequence reads: CAWGARMNTEAFF. In nucleotides, the CDR3 is TGTGCCTGGGGTGCCAGAATGAACACTGAAGCTTTCTTT.

The rearrangement joins TRBV5-1 to TRBJ2-4, with 9 nucleotides matching TRBD1. CDR1 and CDR2 (germline): SGHRS, YFSETQ. Germline trimming cut 4 bases from V and 1 base from J; bases unmatched to any gene: 18. The CDR3 spans 20 residues. The CDR3 is CASSQGQGGTLKNAKNIQYF. In DNA form, the CDR3 reads TGCGCCAGCAGCCAGGGACAGGGAGGTACCCTTAAAAACGCCAAAAACATTCAGTACTTC.

This chain connects TRBV30 to TRBJ1-2, with TRBD1 as a possible D gene (5 bases). The CDR3 is 12 residues long. Germline V gene sequence: CDR1 GTSNPN, CDR2 SVGIG (reference sequence). Trimming left V 4 bases short and J 6 bases short, with 12 bases between. Written as DNA, the CDR3 is TGTGCCTGGACCTCCGGGGGGAATGGCTACACCTTC. Amino acid sequence: CAWTSGGNGYTF.

This chain joins TRBV4-2 and TRBJ1-2; D unclear. V was cut by 4 bases and J by 7 bases, with 7 bases left in between. Germline V lookup: CDR1 LGHNA, CDR2 YNFKEQ. This CDR3 has 11 residues. CDR3 region: CASSRESGYTF. DNA for the CDR3: TGTGCCAGCAGCCGCGAGAGTGGCTACACCTTC.

The CDR3 spells CASSYSRFYTEAFF. Here the CDR3 DNA reads TGTGCCAGCAGTTACTCTCGGTTTTACACTGAAGCTTTCTTT. The chain is built from TRBV6-5 and TRBJ1-1; D gene ambiguous. In germline, CDR1 is MNHEY, CDR2 SVGAGI. This CDR3 contains 14 residues. The V end lost 0 bases, the J end lost 3 bases, and 8 bases lay between the germline ends.

This chain links TRBV15 with TRBJ1-1; TRBD1 matches 7 bases. Per the germline V gene, CDR1 is LNHNV and CDR2 is YYDKDF (reference sequence). With V trimmed by 0 bases and J by 3 bases, 7 bases remained unmatched. This CDR3 has 16 amino acids. CDR3 coding DNA: TGTGCCACCAGCAGAGAGGCTCAGGGGGTACACACTGAAGCTTTCTTT. Its protein product is CATSREAQGVHTEAFF.

J is TRBJ2-1 and V is TRBV14; D is ambiguous. The CDR3 contains 15 residues. Per germline, CDR1 SGHDN and CDR2 FVKESK. V was pared by 2 bases and J by 4 bases, with 12 bases between. CDR3 region: CASSQRVTPYNEQFF. Written as DNA, the CDR3 is TGTGCCAGCAGCCAAAGAGTTACCCCTTACAATGAGCAGTTCTTC.

V usage is TRBV4-1 and J usage is TRBJ2-1; possible D gene TRBD2, 6 bases. The V gene's germline CDR1 is MGHRA and CDR2 YSYEKL. The CDR3 spans 17 residues. With 0 bases removed from V and 2 bases from J, the gap between germline ends came to 14 bases. The chain's CDR3 is CASSQDIEGGPYNEQFF. The CDR3, as DNA: TGCGCCAGCAGCCAAGATATCGAGGGAGGCCCCTACAATGAGCAGTTCTTC.

This clone was found once. The chain links TRBV28 to TRBJ2-5; D is undetermined. The V end lost 4 bases, the J end lost 7 bases, and 16 bases lay between the germline ends. The V gene's germline CDR1 is MDHEN and CDR2 SYDVKM. CDR3 length: 14 amino acids. CDR3 residues: CASSSPKARGTQYF. CDR3 bases: TGTGCCAGCAGTTCACCCAAGGCCCGAGGGACCCAGTACTTC.

This chain connects TRBV25-1 to TRBJ1-1, with D hard to call. Germline lookup yields CDR1 MGHDK and CDR2 SYGVNS. The V end was cut by 6 bases, the J end by 11 bases, with 16 bases between. The CDR3 is made up of 12 amino acids. CDR3 sequence reads: CASRTVQDVAFF. The CDR3 nucleotides are TGTGCCAGCAGAACAGTTCAGGATGTGGCTTTCTTT.

The J gene is TRBJ2-5, the V gene TRBV30; 10 positions agree with TRBD1. J lost 2 bases, V lost 1 base, and 4 bases had no gene match. Germline V gives CDR1 GTSNPN, CDR2 SVGIG (reference sequence). This CDR3 has 15 residues. The CDR3: CAWSGGQGPQETQYF. CDR3 nucleotides: TGTGCCTGGAGTGGGGGACAGGGGCCTCAAGAGACCCAGTACTTC. Complete variable domain (other parts from reference TRBV30 and TRBJ2-5): SQTIHQWPATLVQPVGSPLSLECTVEGTSNPNLYWYRQAAGRGLQLLFYSVGIGQISSEVPQNLSASRPQDRQFILSSKKLLLSDSGFYLCAWSGGQGPQETQYFGPGTRLLVL.

This clone showed up just a few times. The chain links TRBV30 to TRBJ1-5; D gene unclear. Per the germline V gene, CDR1 is GTSNPN and CDR2 is SVGIG (reference sequence). CDR3 size: 13 residues. V lost 2 bases, J lost 7 bases, and 12 bases lay in between. CDR3 DNA: TGTGCCTGGAGTTTTGGAGGGCGCCAGCCCCAGCATTTT. It translates to CAWSFGGRQPQHF.

This rearrangement joins TRBV30 to TRBJ1-1; 8 positions agree with TRBD1. V dropped 1 base and J dropped 6; count of bases not matched to a gene: 7. The CDR3 length is 14 residues. CDR1 and CDR2 (germline): GTSNPN, SVGIG (reference sequence). CDR3 bases: TGTGCCTGGAGTGACCTAGACAGGGGACCTGAAGCTTTCTTT. Protein sequence: CAWSDLDRGPEAFF.